This TCR beta chain was identified in a study of blood T cell repertoires in COVID-19. The wider study: The United States, Italy and Spain provided the acute and convalescent COVID-19 samples. In each case, the material was cDNA or gDNA derived from T cells, B-cell-depleted T cells, or PBMCs.

In this sample, this clone turned up many times. Germline V lookup: CDR1 GTSNPN, CDR2 SVGIG (reference sequence). This CDR3 is 15 amino acids long. The V gene lost 0 bases and the J gene lost 6 bases, with 15 bases spanning the gap. How the authors handled the data: The authors estimated nucleated cell counts from reference gene primer amplification. Assay used: immunoSEQ multiplex PCR; TCRdb lists only in-frame clones, some missing. V and J calls and clone size are as listed in that table; D and trimming were resolved from the DNA. The sample has 140,000 or so clones; roughly 90% are singletons. The sequenced material came from peripheral blood. The TCR sequence derives from a human donor with COVID-19, enrolled during active disease. The donor label of this sample is uncertain. The rearrangement uses TRBV30 and TRBJ1-3, with D tentatively TRBD1 (6 bases). CDR3 amino acids: CAWSVGGTQKNTIYF. In nucleotides, the CDR3 is TGTGCCTGGAGTGTAGGTGGGACACAGAAAAACACCATATATTTT.